The source of this T cell receptor beta chain is a study of T-cell reconstitution after alpha-beta-depleted transplantation in children. V gave up 6 bases and J gave up 4 bases; unmatched junction bases: 12. This CDR3 spans 17 amino acids. Germline V lookup: CDR1 DFQATT, CDR2 SNEGSKA (reference sequence). Unique molecular identifiers tagged the TCRbeta library. Each CDR3 protein is one row after TCRdb ran MiXCR on the PCR reads. The sample has more than 300,000 distinct CDR3 sequences; 15% to 20% are singletons. Study findings and constraints: As was reported, about two months after transplant, alpha-beta T cells came from several hundred expanded graft clones.

The table lists this clonotype with many counts. What it binds is unknown. The chain carries TRBV20-1 and TRBJ2-3, with 14 bases identical to TRBD2. This receptor was obtained from a male patient between 2 and 9 years old who had a stem cell transplant for acute lymphoblastic leukemia, so the T cells may come from the graft donor. Material: PBMCs, mostly from graft donor cells, obtained 360 days after TCRalphabeta/CD19-depleted stem cell transplant. This CDR3 is CSADGLAGGRVPDTQYF. The CDR3 DNA reads as TGCAGTGCCGACGGACTAGCGGGAGGTCGGGTTCCAGATACGCAGTATTTT.